This section outlines one T cell receptor beta chain sequence together with its context. Its matching antigen is unknown. At one boundary the junction diverges from the germline segment, which might be a read error. The method was immunoSEQ multiplex PCR; TCRdb's version includes in-frame clones alone and lacks a portion of them. Among fewer than 40,000 clones listed, roughly 95% were seen once. Germline CDR1 is SNHLY and CDR2 is FYNNEI. The length of the CDR3 is 14 residues. The data were taken from a study of T cells in tuberculosis. Points from the study as a whole: A GMM-specific repertoire classifier reached about 90% accuracy, AUROC about 0.87.

The chain combines TRBV2 with TRBJ2-7; D uncertain. The source is a donor aged 5 to 30 with latent tuberculosis or without tuberculosis infection. Sequenced sample: PBMCs. Written as DNA, the CDR3 is TGTGCAAGCAAGGCTCTCTGGAGCTCCTACGAGCAGTACTTC. Translated: CASKALWSSYEQYF.